This TCR beta chain appears in the sequencing data of a study of blood T cell repertoires in COVID-19. Study summary: T cells, B-cell-depleted T cells, or PBMCs supplied cDNA or gDNA.

Authors' methods: Estimates of nucleated cell counts were drawn from the amplification of reference gene primers. Sequencing was performed with immunoSEQ multiplex PCR; in TCRdb, only in-frame clones are kept and a portion is missing. The V and J calls and the clone size are those of that table, but D and trimming were determined from the DNA. The repertoire holds more than 300,000 clones, with 85% to 90% as singletons. This CDR3 spans 14 amino acids. The V gene's germline CDR1 is SGHRS and CDR2 YFSETQ. V lost 2 bases, J lost 5 bases, and 6 bases stayed unmatched. Seattle participants joined during active infection and were tracked over time.

The clonotype originates from a woman in her thirties with COVID-19, enrolled during active disease. This rearrangement joins TRBV5-1 to TRBJ1-1, with 7 bases matching TRBD1. Specimen: peripheral blood. The CDR3 reads CASSFAQGQTEAFF. As DNA, the CDR3 is TGCGCCAGCAGCTTTGCCCAGGGACAGACTGAAGCTTTCTTT.